This TCR beta chain was profiled in a study of human T cells and chemical hapten exposure. Noted time point: patch test 1, 2 weeks after DPC sensitization. Treatment defined: therapeutic diphenylcyclopropenone sensitization with weekly scalp DPC. CDR1 is SQVTM, CDR2 ANQGSEA, per germline. Trimming took 6 bases from V and 2 from J, leaving 17 bases between them. This CDR3 has 15 amino acids. Study-level results: Every donor had alopecia, and their immune response may therefore differ from healthy people's.

Points on this clonotype: The antigen remains undetermined.

TCRdb processed the RACE reads anew with MiXCR; each CDR3 protein has one entry. The repertoire holds around 110,000 distinct CDR3 sequences, with 12% as singletons. The sequences come from whole blood, collected in connection with sensitization to the hapten diphenylcyclopropenone (DPC). The clonotype was recovered from a woman aged 50 to 65 with alopecia areata. Some clones in this sample may be carry-over from other donors' samples. The rearrangement uses TRBV29-1 and TRBJ1-3; weak D call: TRBD1 (5 bases). The CDR3 sequence: CSVAHFQGAGNTIYF. The CDR3 DNA reads TGCAGCGTAGCTCATTTCCAGGGAGCTGGAAACACCATATATTTT.